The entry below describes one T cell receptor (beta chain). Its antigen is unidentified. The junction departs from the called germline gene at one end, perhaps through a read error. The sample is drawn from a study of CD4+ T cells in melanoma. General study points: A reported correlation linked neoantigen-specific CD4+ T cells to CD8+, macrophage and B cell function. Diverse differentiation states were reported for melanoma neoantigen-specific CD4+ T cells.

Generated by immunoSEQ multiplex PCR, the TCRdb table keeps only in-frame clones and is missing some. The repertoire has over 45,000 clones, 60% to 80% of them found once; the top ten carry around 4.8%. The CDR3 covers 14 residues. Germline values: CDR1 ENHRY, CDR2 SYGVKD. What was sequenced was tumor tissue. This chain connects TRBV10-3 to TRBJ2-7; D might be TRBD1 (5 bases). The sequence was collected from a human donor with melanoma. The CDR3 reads CASSEDSPPYEQYF. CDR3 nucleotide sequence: TGTGCCAGCAGTGAAGACAGCCCACCCTACGAGCAGTACTTC.